The rows below give T cell receptor beta chains drawn from one sample of a study of T cells in Graves' hyperthyroidism and ophthalmopathy. MiXCR, run by TCRdb on the multiplex PCR reads, gives a single entry per CDR3 protein. The data show some 200,000 distinct CDR3 sequences, roughly a sixth seen once. The sequenced sample consisted of blood. The receptors stem from a woman between 45 and 60 years old with Graves' hyperthyroidism. The CDR3 runs from the conserved cysteine through the conserved F or W. Each record gives: J gene, D gene, clone size, V gene, CDR3 protein, CDR3 DNA. The D gene is left open where the match is weak. Size is omitted from some rows. Given values are once, few, many or a class for expanded clones.

>TRBJ1-2|TRBD1|many|TRBV15
CATSGEGQDNYGYTF
TGTGCCACCAGCGGCGAGGGACAGGATAACTATGGCTACACCTTC
>TRBJ2-5|-|many|TRBV7-9
CASSRSTGQETQYF
TGTGCCAGCAGCCGATCAACGGGGCAAGAGACCCAGTACTTC
>TRBJ2-1|-|-|TRBV20-1
CSASPGHEQFF
TGCAGTGCGAGTCCAGGGCACGAGCAGTTCTTC
>TRBJ2-7|-|many|TRBV20-1
CSARGEWSSSSTYEQYF
TGCAGTGCTAGAGGGGAGTGGAGTTCTTCGAGCACCTACGAGCAGTACTTC
>TRBJ2-5|-|-|TRBV30
CAWSARDAVETQYF
TGTGCCTGGAGTGCTCGGGACGCGGTGGAGACCCAGTACTTC
>TRBJ1-1|-|many|TRBV10-3
CAIRIQEVTEAFF
TGTGCCATCAGGATACAGGAGGTGACTGAAGCTTTCTTT
>TRBJ2-1|-|few|TRBV13
CASSLSVGDNYNEQFF
TGTGCCAGCAGCTTAAGTGTAGGGGACAACTACAATGAGCAGTTCTTC
>TRBJ1-5|-|-|TRBV6-6
CASSYGQGPNQPQHF
TGTGCCAGCAGTTACGGCCAGGGTCCTAATCAGCCCCAGCATTTT
>TRBJ2-1|TRBD2|many|TRBV28
CASSPNFGTSVFNEQFF
TGTGCCAGCAGTCCGAATTTTGGGACTAGCGTATTCAATGAGCAGTTCTTC
>TRBJ1-1|-|-|TRBV6-1
CASSKDSEPMNTEAFF
TGTGCCAGCAGTAAAGACAGCGAGCCCATGAACACTGAAGCTTTCTTT
>TRBJ2-5|TRBD1|many|TRBV30
CAWSAKQGVFETQYF
TGTGCCTGGAGTGCCAAACAGGGGGTTTTTGAGACCCAGTACTTC
>TRBJ2-1|TRBD2|few|TRBV20-1
CSAPLSSGRFNEQFF
TGCAGTGCCCCGCTCTCTAGCGGGAGGTTCAATGAGCAGTTCTTC
>TRBJ2-1|-|-|TRBV7-9
CASSLSGNEQFF
TGTGCCAGCAGCTTATCAGGCAATGAGCAGTTCTTC
>TRBJ2-7|TRBD2|few|TRBV3-1
CASSFFPGLAGAYEQYF
TGTGCCAGCAGCTTTTTCCCGGGACTAGCGGGAGCGTACGAGCAGTACTTC
>TRBJ2-1|TRBD2|many|TRBV20-1
CSAGGTSGGPYNEQFF
TGCAGTGCTGGCGGGACTAGCGGAGGTCCCTACAATGAGCAGTTCTTC
>TRBJ2-2|-|many|TRBV28
CASSLGSGQNTGELFF
TGTGCCAGCAGTTTAGGCTCGGGACAGAACACCGGGGAGCTGTTTTTT
>TRBJ1-1|-|-|TRBV3-2
CASSQLHLQAFF
TGTGCCAGCAGCCAACTTCACCTCCAAGCTTTCTTT
>TRBJ2-1|TRBD2|many|TRBV20-1
CSARDHQGLVVEQFF
TGCAGTGCTAGAGATCACCAAGGACTAGTCGTTGAGCAGTTCTTC
>TRBJ1-2|TRBD1|-|TRBV19
CASKGTGPNYGYTF
TGTGCCAGTAAGGGGACAGGGCCGAACTATGGCTACACCTTC
>TRBJ1-2|TRBD1|-|TRBV20-1
CSAAVQGGYGYTF
TGCAGTGCTGCCGTACAGGGGGGGTATGGCTACACCTTC
>TRBJ1-1|TRBD1|many|TRBV20-1
CSASSGLAPAGTGGYTEAFF
TGCAGTGCTAGTTCTGGACTAGCCCCCGCTGGGACAGGGGGGTACACTGAAGCTTTCTTT
>TRBJ2-6|TRBD1|-|TRBV30
CAWSVMQGAGANVLTF
TGTGCCTGGAGTGTTATGCAGGGGGCTGGGGCCAACGTCCTGACTTTC
>TRBJ1-1|-|many|TRBV11-1
CASSRQATNTGRSAFF
TGTGCCAGCAGCAGACAGGCAACGAACACGGGGCGTTCAGCTTTCTTT
>TRBJ2-5|-|many|TRBV5-1
CASSPLVQETQYF
TGCGCCAGCAGTCCGCTGGTTCAAGAGACCCAGTACTTC
>TRBJ2-7|TRBD2|many|TRBV11-2
CASSPRTSGAYEQYF
TGTGCCAGCAGCCCTCGGACTAGCGGGGCCTACGAGCAGTACTTC
>TRBJ1-5|-|many|TRBV6-1
CASSLTTRQPQHF
TGTGCCAGCAGCCTAACGACCCGACAGCCCCAGCATTTT
>TRBJ2-4|-|many|TRBV18
CASSPGAYVNIQYF
TGTGCCAGCTCACCCGGGGCATACGTAAACATTCAGTACTTC
>TRBJ2-7|-|few|TRBV10-3
CAIRRGTPYEQYF
TGTGCCATCAGGAGGGGGACTCCCTACGAGCAGTACTTC
>TRBJ1-2|-|few|TRBV2
CASSDRRGSYGYTF
TGTGCCAGCAGTGATCGTCGGGGGAGCTATGGCTACACCTTC
>TRBJ2-5|TRBD1|many|TRBV20-1
CSARAGQGLETQYF
TGCAGTGCTAGAGCTGGACAGGGGTTAGAGACCCAGTACTTC
>TRBJ1-2|TRBD1|-|TRBV27
CASSPWTGANYGYTF
TGTGCCAGCAGTCCATGGACAGGTGCTAACTATGGCTACACCTTC
>TRBJ2-5|TRBD2|-|TRBV6-2/TRBV6-3
CASSYSSGSHQETQYF
TGTGCCAGCAGTTACTCGAGCGGGAGTCATCAAGAGACCCAGTACTTC
>TRBJ2-1|-|many|TRBV5-1
CASSLDSNNEQFF
TGCGCCAGCAGCTTGGACAGCAACAATGAGCAGTTCTTC
>TRBJ1-5|TRBD1|few|TRBV3-1
CASSQTGEQPQHF
TGTGCCAGCAGCCAGACAGGGGAACAGCCCCAGCATTTT
>TRBJ2-1|TRBD2|-|TRBV20-1
CSARTSGRSPYNEQFF
TGCAGTGCTAGAACTAGCGGGAGGAGTCCCTACAATGAGCAGTTCTTC
>TRBJ1-5|-|many|TRBV3-1
CASSQGADFSQPQHF
TGTGCCAGCAGCCAAGGAGCAGACTTCAGTCAGCCCCAGCATTTT
>TRBJ2-3|TRBD1|many|TRBV10-3
CAIRDPGQGTDTQYF
TGTGCCATCAGAGATCCGGGACAGGGGACAGATACGCAGTATTTT
>TRBJ2-5|-|-|TRBV7-2
CASSLLRETQYF
TGTGCCAGCAGCTTATTGAGAGAGACCCAGTACTTC
>TRBJ2-3|TRBD1|many|TRBV24-1
CATSVQGDTTDTQYF
TGTGCCACCAGTGTTCAGGGGGATACCACAGATACGCAGTATTTT
>TRBJ2-1|-|-|TRBV6-4
CASSGSTGSYNEQFF
TGTGCCAGCAGTGGCTCCACGGGTTCCTACAATGAGCAGTTCTTC
>TRBJ2-7|TRBD2|-|TRBV20-1
CSAILKTSAFYEQYF
TGCAGTGCTATTCTAAAGACTAGCGCTTTCTACGAGCAGTACTTC
>TRBJ1-2|-|few|TRBV19
CASTAEKVGGYTF
TGTGCCAGTACGGCAGAGAAGGTGGGTGGCTACACCTTC
>TRBJ1-1|-|few|TRBV27
CASSLARASEAFF
TGTGCCAGCAGTCTAGCCCGGGCTAGTGAAGCTTTCTTT
>TRBJ2-1|-|many|TRBV3-1
CASSHPGDDPYNEQFF
TGTGCCAGCAGCCACCCGGGAGACGACCCCTACAATGAGCAGTTCTTC
>TRBJ1-3|-|few|TRBV9
CASSVAAQSLGNTIYF
TGTGCCAGCAGCGTAGCTGCCCAGAGTCTTGGAAACACCATATATTTT
>TRBJ1-2|TRBD1|many|TRBV12-3/TRBV12-4
CASSWDRGGYGYTF
TGTGCCAGCAGTTGGGACAGGGGCGGGTATGGCTACACCTTC